Below, 8 T cell receptor beta chains from the same sample are listed, as sequenced in a study of regulatory and conventional T cells in RAG deficiency. Blood CD4+ CD25-low CD127-high conventional T cells supplied the genomic DNA template. Assay: immunoSEQ multiplex PCR; the TCRdb copy retains only in-frame clones and omits some. The sample has about 46,000 clones, around 89% seen once. The sample was also reused in another study, on regulatory T cells. That work adds: The PCR used 52 TRBV and 13 TRBJ primers.

Specimen: CD4+ effector T cells sorted from blood. These receptors were taken from a human donor in good health.

This clone was observed once. V and J are TRBV5-1 and TRBJ2-2, with 8 nucleotides matching TRBD2. V was clipped by 6 bases and J by 0 bases; unmatched bases: 10. CDR3 length: 17 amino acids. Germline V gene sequence: CDR1 SGHRS, CDR2 YFSETQ. CDR3 in DNA: TGCGCCAGCATGCTACAAGCGGGAGTGGCGAACACCGGGGAGCTGTTTTTT. This codes for CASMLQAGVANTGELFF.

The chain carries TRBV29-1 and TRBJ2-2; 13 bases map to TRBD2. V shed 0 bases and J 0 bases; nucleotides not matched to a gene: 4. From germline, CDR1 is SQVTM and CDR2 ANQGSEA. CDR3 length: 18 residues. The CDR3 region has the DNA TGCAGCGTTGAAGACGGGGGGACTAGCGGGGCGAACACCGGGGAGCTGTTTTTT. Protein product: CSVEDGGTSGANTGELFF.

The chain combines TRBV5-8 with TRBJ1-2, with D unclear. Trimming left V 1 base short and J 4 bases short, with 8 bases between. This CDR3 contains 13 residues. Germline V gene sequence: CDR1 SGHTS, CDR2 YDEGEE. The CDR3 nucleotides read TGTGCCAGCAGCTTGAACCAGCTCTATGGCTACACCTTC. Residues: CASSLNQLYGYTF.

The chain employs TRBV28 and TRBJ2-2, with D possibly TRBD1 on 6 matching bases. V lost 11 bases and J 1 base, leaving 8 bases between the germline ends. Germline-derived CDR1 and CDR2 are MDHEN and SYDVKM. The CDR3 loop spans 12 amino acids. The CDR3 nucleotides are TGTGCCGGGGGCCAGAACACCGGGGAGCTGTTTTTT. This gives the protein CAGGQNTGELFF.

The chain couples TRBV28 to TRBJ2-2; D is unresolved. CDR1 and CDR2 (germline): MDHEN, SYDVKM. V lost 7 bases and J 5 bases, leaving 8 bases between the germline ends. The CDR3 is made up of 12 amino acids. The CDR3 loop reads CASTHRTGELFF. The CDR3, as DNA: TGTGCCAGCACCCATAGGACCGGGGAGCTGTTTTTT.

This clone was counted a single time. The chain's CDR3 is CASSPGTQSSDTQYF. CDR3 in DNA: TGTGCCAGCAGCCCCGGGACACAGAGCAGCGATACGCAGTATTTT. The chain joins TRBV7-2 to TRBJ2-3; tentatively, D is TRBD1 (6 bases). This CDR3 spans 15 amino acids. Germline CDR1 SGHTA, CDR2 FQGNSA. V lost 5 bases to trimming and J lost 6 bases, with 18 bases between them.

This chain uses TRBV27 with TRBJ2-3, with D hard to call. The CDR3 runs 13 residues. Germline V gene sequence: CDR1 MNHEY, CDR2 SMNVEV (reference sequence). Deletions cut 7 bases from V and 1 base from J, with 9 bases between. The CDR3, as DNA: TGTGCCAGCACCCCGCCCGGCACAGATACGCAGTATTTT. Protein product: CASTPPGTDTQYF.

The chain joins TRBV30 to TRBJ1-1; possible D gene TRBD1, 5 bases. Germline V gene data show CDR1 as GTSNPN and CDR2 as SVGIG (reference sequence). V was trimmed by 3 bases and J by 0 bases, leaving 11 bases between them. This CDR3 comprises 14 residues. The CDR3 coding sequence is TGTGCCTGGAGGGTGGGGGGGATGAACACTGAAGCTTTCTTT. It is translated as CAWRVGGMNTEAFF.